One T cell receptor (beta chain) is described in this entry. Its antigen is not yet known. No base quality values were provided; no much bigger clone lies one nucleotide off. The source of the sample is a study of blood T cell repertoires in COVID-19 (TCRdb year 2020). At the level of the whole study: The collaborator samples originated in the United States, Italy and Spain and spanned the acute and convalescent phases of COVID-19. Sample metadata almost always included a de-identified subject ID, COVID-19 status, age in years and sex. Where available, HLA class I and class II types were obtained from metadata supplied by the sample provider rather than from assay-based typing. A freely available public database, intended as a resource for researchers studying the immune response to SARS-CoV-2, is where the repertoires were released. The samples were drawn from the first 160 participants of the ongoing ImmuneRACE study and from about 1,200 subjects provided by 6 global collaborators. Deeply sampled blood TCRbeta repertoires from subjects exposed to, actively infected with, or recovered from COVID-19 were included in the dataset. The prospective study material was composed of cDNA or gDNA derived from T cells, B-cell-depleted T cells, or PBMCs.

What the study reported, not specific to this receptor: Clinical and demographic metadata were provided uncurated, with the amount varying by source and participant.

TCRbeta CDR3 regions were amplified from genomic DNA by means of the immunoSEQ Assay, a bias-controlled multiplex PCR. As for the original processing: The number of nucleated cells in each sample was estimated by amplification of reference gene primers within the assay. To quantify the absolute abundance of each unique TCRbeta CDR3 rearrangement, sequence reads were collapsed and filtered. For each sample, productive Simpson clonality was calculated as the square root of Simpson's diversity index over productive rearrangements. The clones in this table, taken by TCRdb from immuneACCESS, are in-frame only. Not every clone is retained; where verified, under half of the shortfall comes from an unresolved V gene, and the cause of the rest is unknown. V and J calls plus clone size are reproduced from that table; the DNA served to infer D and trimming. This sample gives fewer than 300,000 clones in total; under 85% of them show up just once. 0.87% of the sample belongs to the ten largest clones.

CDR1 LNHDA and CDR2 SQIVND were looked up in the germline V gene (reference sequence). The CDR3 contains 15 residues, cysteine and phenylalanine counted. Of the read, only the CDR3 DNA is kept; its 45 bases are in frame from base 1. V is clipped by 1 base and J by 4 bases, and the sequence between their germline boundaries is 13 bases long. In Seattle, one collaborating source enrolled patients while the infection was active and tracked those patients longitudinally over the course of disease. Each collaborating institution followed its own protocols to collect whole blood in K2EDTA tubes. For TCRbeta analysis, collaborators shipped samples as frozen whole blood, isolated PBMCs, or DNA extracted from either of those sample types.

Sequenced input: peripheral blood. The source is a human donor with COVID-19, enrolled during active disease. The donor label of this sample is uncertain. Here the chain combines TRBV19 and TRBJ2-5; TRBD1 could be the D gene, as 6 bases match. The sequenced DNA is TGTGCCAGTAGTATAGTTGCACAGGGACGAGAGACCCAGTACTTC. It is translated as CASSIVAQGRETQYF.